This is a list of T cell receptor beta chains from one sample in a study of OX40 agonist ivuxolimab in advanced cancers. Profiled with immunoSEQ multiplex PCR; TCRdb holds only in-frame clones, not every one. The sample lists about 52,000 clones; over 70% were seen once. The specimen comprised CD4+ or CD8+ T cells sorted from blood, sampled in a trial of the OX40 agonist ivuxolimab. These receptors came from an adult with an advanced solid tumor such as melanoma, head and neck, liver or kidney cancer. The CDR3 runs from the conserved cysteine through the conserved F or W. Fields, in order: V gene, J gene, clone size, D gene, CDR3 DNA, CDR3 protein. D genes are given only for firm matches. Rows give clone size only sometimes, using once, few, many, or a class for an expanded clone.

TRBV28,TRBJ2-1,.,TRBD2,TGTGCCAGCAACCCGGCGCCTAGCGGGGGCGGCAATGAGCAGTTCTTC,CASNPAPSGGGNEQFF
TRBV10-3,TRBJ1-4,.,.,TGTGCCATCAGTGAGTCCCTGGGACTTGAAAAACTGTTTTTT,CAISESLGLEKLFF
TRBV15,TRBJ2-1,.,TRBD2,TGTGCCACCAGCAGAGTGGCGAGCGGACTAGCGGGAGTCAATGAGCAGTTCTTC,CATSRVASGLAGVNEQFF
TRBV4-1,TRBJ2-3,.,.,TGCGCCAGCAGCCAAGCGATCGTGGGCGGGGATACGCAGTATTTT,CASSQAIVGGDTQYF
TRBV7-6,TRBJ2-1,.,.,TGTGCCAGCAGCTTGAGAGGAGTAGCCTACAATGAGCAGTTCTTC,CASSLRGVAYNEQFF
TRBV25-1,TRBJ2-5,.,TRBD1,TGTGCCAGCAGTGAGGGACAGGGGGCCCGCCAAGAGACCCAGTACTTC,CASSEGQGARQETQYF
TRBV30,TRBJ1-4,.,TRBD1,TGTGCCTGGAAGGGGGCGGGCAGTGAAAAACTGTTTTTT,CAWKGAGSEKLFF
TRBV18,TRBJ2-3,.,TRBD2,TGTGCCAGCTCACCACAGCTAGCGGGGGGGACCACAGATACGCAGTATTTT,CASSPQLAGGTTDTQYF
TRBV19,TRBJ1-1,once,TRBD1,TGTGCCAGTAGTGAATACAGGGGTAGTAACACTGAAGCTTTCTTT,CASSEYRGSNTEAFF
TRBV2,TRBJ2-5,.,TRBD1,TGTGCCAGCAGTGCGGACAGGGGCACCCAAGAGACCCAGTACTTC,CASSADRGTQETQYF
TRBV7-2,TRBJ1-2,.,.,TGTGCCAGCACCGCAGGGAACTATGGCTACACCTTC,CASTAGNYGYTF
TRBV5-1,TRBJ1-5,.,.,TGCGCCAGCAGCCTTGGAGATGGCAATCAGCCCCAGCATTTT,CASSLGDGNQPQHF
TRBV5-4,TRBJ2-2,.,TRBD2,TGTGCCAGCAGGGCCGGGACTAGCGGGTCCAGGGGCACCGGGGAGCTGTTTTTT,CASRAGTSGSRGTGELFF
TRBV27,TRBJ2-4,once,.,TGTGCCAGCAGTCTCAGGGCGTCTATTCCTCTAGCCAAAAACATTCAGTACTTC,CASSLRASIPLAKNIQYF
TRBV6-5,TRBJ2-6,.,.,TGTGCCAGCAGTCGAAACTCTGGGGCCAACGTCCTGACTTTC,CASSRNSGANVLTF
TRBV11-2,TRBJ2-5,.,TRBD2,TGTGCCAGCAGCGGCGGGAGACAGGAGACCCAGTACTTC,CASSGGRQETQYF
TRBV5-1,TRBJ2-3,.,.,TGCGCCAGCAGCTTGGGGCAGATAGACACAGATACGCAGTATTTT,CASSLGQIDTDTQYF
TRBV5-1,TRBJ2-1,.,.,TGCGCCAGCAGCTTGGGGCCCCGTGAGACCAATGAGCAGTTCTTC,CASSLGPRETNEQFF
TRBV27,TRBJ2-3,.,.,TGTGCCAGCAGTTCGACGAATACGCAGTATTTT,CASSSTNTQYF
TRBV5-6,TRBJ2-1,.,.,TGTGCCAGCAGCCCCGCTATGTACAATGAGCAGTTCTTC,CASSPAMYNEQFF
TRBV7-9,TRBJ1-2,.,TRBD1,TGTGCCAGCAGCTTAGCGCAAGGGGGCAGTGGAGGAGCGCGCTACACCTTC,CASSLAQGGSGGARYTF
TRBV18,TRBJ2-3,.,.,TGTGCCAGCTCACCACCGTCCCTAGCAGATACGCAGTATTTT,CASSPPSLADTQYF
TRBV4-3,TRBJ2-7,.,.,TGCGCCAGCAGCCAAGATAGGCCCCTGGGGCAGGGAGGTTACGAGCAGTACTTC,CASSQDRPLGQGGYEQYF
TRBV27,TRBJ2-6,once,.,TGTGCCAGCGCCGACCAGGGTGGGGCCAACGTCCTGACTTTC,CASADQGGANVLTF
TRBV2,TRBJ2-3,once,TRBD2,TGTGCCAGCCATCGAGGACTAGCGGGAGTAGGTACGCAGTATTTT,CASHRGLAGVGTQYF
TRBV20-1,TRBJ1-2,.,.,TGCAGTGCTCTGGCTAACTATGGCTACACCTTC,CSALANYGYTF
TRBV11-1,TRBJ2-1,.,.,TGTGCCAGCAGCTTAGCCTCGGGCAACAATGAGCAGTTCTTC,CASSLASGNNEQFF
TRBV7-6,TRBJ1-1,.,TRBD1,TGTGCCAGCAGCGCCGGGACAGGGACGGGCACTGAAGCTTTCTTT,CASSAGTGTGTEAFF
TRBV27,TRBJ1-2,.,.,TGTGCCAGCAGTTTCCGGTTGGATGGCTACACCTTC,CASSFRLDGYTF
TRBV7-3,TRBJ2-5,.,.,TGTGCCAGCAGCTTAGACCCCTCGCCAGCCGAGACCCAGTACTTC,CASSLDPSPAETQYF
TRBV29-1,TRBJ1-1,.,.,TGCAGCGGGCAGGGGCACACTGAAGCTTTCTTT,CSGQGHTEAFF
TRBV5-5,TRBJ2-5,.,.,TGTGCCAGCAGCACTACAGTAGTCCAAGAGACCCAGTACTTC,CASSTTVVQETQYF
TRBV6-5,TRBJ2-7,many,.,TGTGCCAGCAGTGGAGGGACCGATTTTACCTACGAGCAGTACTTC,CASSGGTDFTYEQYF
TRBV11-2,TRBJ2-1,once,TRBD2,TGTGCCAGCACCACCAAGGGGCGGGAGCACGGCAATGAGCAGTTCTTC,CASTTKGREHGNEQFF
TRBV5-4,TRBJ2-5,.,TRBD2,TGTGCCAGCAGCGCCAAGACTAGCGACCAAGAGACCCAGTACTTC,CASSAKTSDQETQYF
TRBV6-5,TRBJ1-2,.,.,TGTGCCACCCTCCGCGGGGTCAGGGGCTATGGCTACACCTTC,CATLRGVRGYGYTF
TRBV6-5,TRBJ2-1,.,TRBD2,TGTGCCAGCAGACTAGCGGCAGACAATGAGCAGTTCTTC,CASRLAADNEQFF
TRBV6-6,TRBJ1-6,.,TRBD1,TGTGCCAGCAGTTACCTTGGGACAGAACGATCACCCCTCCACTTT,CASSYLGTERSPLHF
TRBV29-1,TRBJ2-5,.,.,TGCAGCGTCGCAAAAGAGACCCAGTACTTC,CSVAKETQYF
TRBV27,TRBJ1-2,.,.,TGTGCCAGCAGTGCTCGGGACACTGCTGACTATGGCTACACCTTC,CASSARDTADYGYTF
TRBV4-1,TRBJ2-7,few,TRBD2,TGCGCCAGCAGCCAAGAAAGTAATAGCGGGAGGTTGAGCTCCTACGAGCAGTACTTC,CASSQESNSGRLSSYEQYF
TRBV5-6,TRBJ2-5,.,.,TGTGCCAGCAGCTTTCAGGGGTATGGGGAGACCCAGTACTTC,CASSFQGYGETQYF